This TCR beta chain was retrieved from a study of cytomegalovirus exposure and HLA in healthy donors. Findings and caveats of the study: Some V segments, including TRBV6-2 and TRBV6-3, were excluded as indistinguishable. In vitro assays verified that three CMV-associated chains recognized CMV antigens specifically.

The J segment lost 4 bases and the V segment lost 7 bases, leaving 6 bases of the junction unmatched. This CDR3 has 13 amino acids. The germline CDR1 and CDR2 sequences are LNHDA and SQIVND (reference sequence). As regards this clone: The antigen is undetermined.

It was with 60 Vbeta and 13 Jbeta primers that the PCR ran. Generated by immunoSEQ multiplex PCR, the TCRdb table keeps only in-frame clones and is missing some. The sample includes tens of thousands of clones, roughly 76% of them seen just once. The chain combines TRBV19 with TRBJ1-2, with TRBD1 matching 7 bases. Specimen: PBMCs. This receptor was taken from a man aged 18 to 30 in good health and CMV-seronegative. The CDR3 DNA reads as TGTGCCAGTAATCCGACAGGGAGCTATGGCTACACCTTC. Residues: CASNPTGSYGYTF.